The 8 T cell receptor beta chains listed next were all sequenced from one sample in a study of beta chain features in type 1 diabetes. Study-wide findings and caveats: The study found moderately but significantly shorter TCRB CDR3s in all four CD4+ subsets of Type 1 diabetes patients.

Their recognized antigens are unknown. Sequencing targeted expressed TCRB transcripts, as all isolated RNA had been reverse transcribed. Method: immunoSEQ multiplex PCR; TCRdb's copy keeps in-frame clones and lacks some. The sample carries about 52,000 clones, roughly two fifths recorded once. Sequencing was carried out using Tregs from blood. These receptors were collected from a young man with type 1 diabetes.

Only a few counts were recorded for this clone. The rearrangement joins TRBV7-2 to TRBJ1-1; 9 bases align to TRBD1. The J segment lost 4 bases and the V segment lost 5 bases, leaving 8 bases of the junction unmatched. The CDR3 is 15 residues long. Germline loops: CDR1 SGHTA, CDR2 FQGNSA. CDR3: CASSPRTGATTEAFF. CDR3 coding DNA: TGTGCCAGCAGCCCAAGGACAGGGGCAACCACTGAAGCTTTCTTT. The full variable domain, its missing parts supplied by reference TRBV7-2 and TRBJ1-1, is GAGVSQSPSNKVTEKGKDVELRCDPISGHTALYWYRQSLGQGLEFLIYFQGNSAPDKSGLPSDRFSAERTGGSVSTLTIQRTQQEDSAVYLCASSPRTGATTEAFFGQGTRLTVV.

This chain connects TRBV28 to TRBJ2-7, with TRBD2 as a possible D gene (5 bases). The CDR3 has 12 residues. V lost 5 bases, J lost 2 bases, and 7 bases lay in between. In germline, CDR1 is MDHEN, CDR2 SYDVKM. The CDR3 DNA sequence: TGTGCCAGCAGTCCGACTACCTACGAGCAGTACTTC. Translation gives CASSPTTYEQYF. Complete variable domain (other parts from reference TRBV28 and TRBJ2-7): DVKVTQSSRYLVKRTGEKVFLECVQDMDHENMFWYRQDPGLGLRLIYFSYDVKMKEKGDIPEGYSVSREKKERFSLILESASTNQTSMYLCASSPTTYEQYFGPGTRLTVT.

This clone has a handful of counts. The chain combines TRBV7-3 with TRBJ1-1; D possibly corresponds to TRBD1 (5 bases). V dropped 4 bases and J dropped 1 base, with 7 bases sitting between them. The V gene's germline CDR1 is SGHTA and CDR2 FQGTGA. The length of the CDR3 is 13 residues. CDR3 protein: CASSSDRNTEAFF. CDR3 nucleotides: TGTGCCAGCAGCTCCGACAGGAACACTGAAGCTTTCTTT.

The chain couples TRBV5-1 to TRBJ1-2; D call uncertain. Germline V gene lookup returns CDR1 SGHRS and CDR2 YFSETQ. Trimming shortened V by 4 bases and J by 4 bases, and 11 bases separated the two germline ends. This CDR3 is built from 13 residues. The CDR3 loop is CASSLDGVYGYTF. CDR3 nucleotides: TGCGCCAGCAGCCTAGACGGGGTCTATGGCTACACCTTC. Looking up the rest from reference TRBV5-1 and TRBJ1-2 gives the full variable domain: KAGVTQTPRYLIKTRGQQVTLSCSPISGHRSVSWYQQTPGQGLQFLFEYFSETQRNKGNFPGRFSGRQFSNSRSEMNVSTLELGDSALYLCASSLDGVYGYTFGSGTRLTVV.

As regards this clone: The sample holds other DNA sequences that translate to the same CDR3. This chain connects TRBV18 to TRBJ2-7, with 7 bases lining up with TRBD2. Germline V gene lookup returns CDR1 KGHSH and CDR2 LQKENI. The CDR3 has 17 amino acids. Losses at the gene ends were 3 bases for V and 0 bases for J; bases not matched to a gene: 11. In DNA form, the CDR3 reads TGTGCCAGCTCACCCACCGCGCCTAGCGGCCTCTCCTACGAGCAGTACTTC. Protein sequence: CASSPTAPSGLSYEQYF.

This clone turned up a few times. The chain has TRBV5-6 and TRBJ1-1; D is uncertain. The CDR3 is 14 amino acids. V was shortened by 0 bases and J by 6 bases, with 12 bases between the two germline ends. Germline loops: CDR1 SGHDT, CDR2 YYEEEE. CDR3: CASSLEARGAEAFF. CDR3 nucleotides: TGTGCCAGCAGCTTGGAAGCGAGAGGCGCTGAAGCTTTCTTT.

There are a few counts of this clone. V and J are TRBV27 and TRBJ1-1, with unresolved D. The CDR3 is 14 amino acids. In germline, CDR1 is MNHEY, CDR2 SMNVEV (reference sequence). The V gene lost 3 bases and the J gene lost 5 bases, with 13 bases spanning the gap. As DNA, the CDR3 is TGTGCCAGCAGTTTCAGCACAGAATTAACTGAAGCTTTCTTT. It encodes CASSFSTELTEAFF.

This chain joins TRBV28 and TRBJ1-6, with TRBD1 identical over 9 bases. Per the germline V gene, CDR1 is MDHEN and CDR2 is SYDVKM. Losses at the gene ends were 6 bases for V and 6 bases for J; bases not matched to a gene: 6. This CDR3 comprises 15 residues. The CDR3 nucleotides are TGTGCCAGCAGGTGGGGACAGGGCGGTAATTCACCCCTCCACTTT. It is translated as CASRWGQGGNSPLHF.